This TCR beta chain originates from a study of post-analysis software for immune sequencing data. General study findings and limits: The five TRBV segments detected at higher frequency in patients than in controls included TRBV5-6, TRBV5-1 and TRBV20-1.

This clonotype was observed a handful of times. The antigen remains undetermined. Researchers reported that TCR beta cDNA libraries carried unique molecular identifiers. A single record per CDR3 protein comes from TCRdb applying MiXCR to the PCR reads. The repertoire includes about 500,000 distinct CDR3 sequences, approximately 45% of them detected once, and about 12% sits in the top ten. The CDR3 length is 14 residues. V was trimmed by 1 base and J by 3 bases, leaving 10 bases between them. The TCR was taken from a girl between 10 and 17 years old with multiple sclerosis. The rearrangement uses TRBV12-3 or TRBV12-4 and TRBJ2-7; the D is unclear. Specimen: blood. This chain's CDR3 is CASSLGGSIYEQYF. Written as DNA, the CDR3 is TGTGCCAGCAGTTTAGGTGGGTCCATCTACGAGCAGTACTTC.